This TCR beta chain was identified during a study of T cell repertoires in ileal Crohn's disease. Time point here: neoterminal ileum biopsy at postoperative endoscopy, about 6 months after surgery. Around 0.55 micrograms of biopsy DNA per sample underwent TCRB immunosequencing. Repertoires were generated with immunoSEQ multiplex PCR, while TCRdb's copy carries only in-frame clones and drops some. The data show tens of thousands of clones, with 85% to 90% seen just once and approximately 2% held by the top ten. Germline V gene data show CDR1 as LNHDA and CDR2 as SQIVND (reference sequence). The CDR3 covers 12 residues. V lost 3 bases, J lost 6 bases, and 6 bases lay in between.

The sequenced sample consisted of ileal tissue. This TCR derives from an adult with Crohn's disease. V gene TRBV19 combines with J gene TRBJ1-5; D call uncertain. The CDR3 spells CASSIVGQPQHF. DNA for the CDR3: TGTGCCAGTAGTATTGTCGGTCAGCCCCAGCATTTT.